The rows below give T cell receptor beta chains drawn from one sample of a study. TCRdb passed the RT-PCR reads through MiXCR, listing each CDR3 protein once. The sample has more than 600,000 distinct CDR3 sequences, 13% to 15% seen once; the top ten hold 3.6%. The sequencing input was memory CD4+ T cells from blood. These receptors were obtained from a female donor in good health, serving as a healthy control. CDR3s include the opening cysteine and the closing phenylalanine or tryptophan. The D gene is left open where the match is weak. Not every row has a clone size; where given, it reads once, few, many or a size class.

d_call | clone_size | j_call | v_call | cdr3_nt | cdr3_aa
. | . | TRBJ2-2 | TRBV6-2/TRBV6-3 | TGTGCCAGCAGGCCCTCTTCGACCGGGGAGCTGTTTTTT | CASRPSSTGELFF
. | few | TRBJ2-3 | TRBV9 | TGTGCCAGCAGCGTAGGGGGACGACTCCCTAGCACAGATACGCAGTATTTT | CASSVGGRLPSTDTQYF
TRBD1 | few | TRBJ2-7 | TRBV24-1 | TGTGCCACCAGTGATCCGCTAAGGGACAGGGGCTACGAGCAGTACTTC | CATSDPLRDRGYEQYF
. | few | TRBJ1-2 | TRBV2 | TGTGCCAGCAGTGAGGCCCCGGGGGTTGGCTACACCTTC | CASSEAPGVGYTF
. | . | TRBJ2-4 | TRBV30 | TGTGCCTGGAACCCCATTCCGGGCCACCAGTACTTC | CAWNPIPGHQYF
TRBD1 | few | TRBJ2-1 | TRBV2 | TGTGCCAGCAGAAGACCCGCGGACAGGGATTCTGATGAGCAGTTCTTC | CASRRPADRDSDEQFF
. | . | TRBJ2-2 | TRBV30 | TGTGCCTGGAGTTTGGGATTCAGTAGCGGGGAGCTGTTTTTT | CAWSLGFSSGELFF
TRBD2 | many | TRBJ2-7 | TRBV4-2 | TGTGCCAGCAGCCAAGAGCCATGGCTAGCGGGGGGCCGCAGCTCCTACGAGCAGTACTTC | CASSQEPWLAGGRSSYEQYF
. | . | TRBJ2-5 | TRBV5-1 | TGCGCCAGCAGCTTGTCTTCCCAAAGGGAGACCCAGTACTTC | CASSLSSQRETQYF
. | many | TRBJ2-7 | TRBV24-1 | TGTGCCACCAGAGGCTCCGGGGACGAGCAGTACTTC | CATRGSGDEQYF
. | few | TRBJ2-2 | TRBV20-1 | TGCAGTGCTAGAGATACAGGAAAGGGCACCGGGGAGCTGTTTTTT | CSARDTGKGTGELFF
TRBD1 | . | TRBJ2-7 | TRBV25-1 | TGTGCCAGCAGTCCTTCTCCGGGACAGGCCTACGAGCAGTACTTC | CASSPSPGQAYEQYF
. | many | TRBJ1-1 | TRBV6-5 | TGTGCCAGCAGTAACCCCGGTCCCCAACGAGCTTTCTTT | CASSNPGPQRAFF
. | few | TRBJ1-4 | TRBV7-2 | TGTGCCAGCCAGGAGGCAGTGGGTGAAAAACTGTTTTTT | CASQEAVGEKLFF
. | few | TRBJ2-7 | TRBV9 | TGTGCCAGCAGCGTTGCGACAGGTCCGTCCTACGAGCAGTACTTC | CASSVATGPSYEQYF
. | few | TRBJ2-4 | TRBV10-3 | TGTGCCATCAGTGAAGAATCGGCGGGCAAAAACATTCAGTACTTC | CAISEESAGKNIQYF
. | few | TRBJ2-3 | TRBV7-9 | TGTGCCAGCACTTCCCGCGGAGGGAACACAGATACGCAGTATTTT | CASTSRGGNTDTQYF
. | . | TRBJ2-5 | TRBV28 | TGTGCCAGCAGTTCCTTTAGGGGGTGGGAGACCCAGTACTTC | CASSSFRGWETQYF
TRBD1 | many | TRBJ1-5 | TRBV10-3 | TGTGCCATCAGTGAGGGGACAGGGAGAAATCAGCCCCAGCATTTT | CAISEGTGRNQPQHF
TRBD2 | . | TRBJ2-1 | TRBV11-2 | TGTGCCAGCAGCCCCCTGGGGCTAGCGGGAGGGCCAGCGAATGAGCAGTTCTTC | CASSPLGLAGGPANEQFF
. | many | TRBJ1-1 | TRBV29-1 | TGCAGCGCTGAATGGGACGCCCGTAACACTGAAGCTTTCTTT | CSAEWDARNTEAFF
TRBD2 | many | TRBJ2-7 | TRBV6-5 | TGTGCCAGCAGTTACAGCGGGAGTGTCGCCTACGAGCAGTACTTC | CASSYSGSVAYEQYF
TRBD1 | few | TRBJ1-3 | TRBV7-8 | TGTGCCAGCAGCTCCTCCCCGGGACAGGGAAACACCATATATTTT | CASSSSPGQGNTIYF
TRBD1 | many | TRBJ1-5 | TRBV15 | TGTGCCACCAGCAAGGACAGGGGGACTAATAGCAATCAGCCCCAGCATTTT | CATSKDRGTNSNQPQHF
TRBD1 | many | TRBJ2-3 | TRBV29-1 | TGCAGCGTTGAACCCTCCGGGACAGGGGGAACAGATACGCAGTATTTT | CSVEPSGTGGTDTQYF
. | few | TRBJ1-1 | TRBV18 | TGTGCCAGCTCACCATCGTCAGGGAGGAACACTGAAGCTTTCTTT | CASSPSSGRNTEAFF
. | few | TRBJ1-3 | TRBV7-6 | TGTGCCAGCAGCCAGTCTAGGAGTTCTGGAAACACCATATATTTT | CASSQSRSSGNTIYF
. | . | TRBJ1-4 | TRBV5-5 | TGTGCCAGCAGCTTGGGTGGGACAACTAATGAAAAACTGTTTTTT | CASSLGGTTNEKLFF
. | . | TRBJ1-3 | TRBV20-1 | TGCAGTGCTTATGACAGCTCTGGAAACACCATATATTTT | CSAYDSSGNTIYF
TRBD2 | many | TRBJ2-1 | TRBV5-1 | TGCGCCAGCAGCTTGCGGGAGGTGGAAAAGCAGTTCTTC | CASSLREVEKQFF
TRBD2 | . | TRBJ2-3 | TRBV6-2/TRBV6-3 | TGTGCCAGCAGTTACCGCGGGAGAACAGATACGCAGTATTTT | CASSYRGRTDTQYF
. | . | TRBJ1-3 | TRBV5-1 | TGCGCCAGCAGCTTGGCTCCAAGCTCTGGAAACACCATATATTTT | CASSLAPSSGNTIYF
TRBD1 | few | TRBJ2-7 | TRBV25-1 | TGTGCCAGCAGTGAATTTGGCAGGGGGCGAGAGCAGTACTTC | CASSEFGRGREQYF
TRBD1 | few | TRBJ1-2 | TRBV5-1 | TGCGCCAGCAGCTACGATGCTCCGGGACAGCCTATGAATAACTATGGCTACACCTTC | CASSYDAPGQPMNNYGYTF
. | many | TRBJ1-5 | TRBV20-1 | TGCAGTGCTACCAACAGCCCCCTGAGAAGCAATCAGCCCCAGCATTTT | CSATNSPLRSNQPQHF
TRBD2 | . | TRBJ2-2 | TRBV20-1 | TGCAGTGTTGGACTAGCGGGCCGAGGGAAAACCGGGGAGCTGTTTTTT | CSVGLAGRGKTGELFF
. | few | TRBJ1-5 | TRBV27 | TGTGCCAGCAGCCGATCGGGTTATCAGCCCCAGCATTTT | CASSRSGYQPQHF
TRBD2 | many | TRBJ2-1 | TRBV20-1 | TGCAGTGCTAGCAGCGGGAGCTCCTACAATGAGCAGTTCTTC | CSASSGSSYNEQFF
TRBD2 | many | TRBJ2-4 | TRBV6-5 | TGTGCCAGCAGTATCGTAGCGGGAGGGAACATTCAGTACTTC | CASSIVAGGNIQYF
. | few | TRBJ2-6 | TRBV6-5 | TGTGCCAGCAGTTACGGCGGTCCTCTGGGGGCCAACGTCCTGACTTTC | CASSYGGPLGANVLTF
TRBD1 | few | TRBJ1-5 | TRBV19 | TGTGCCAGTTCAGGGGACAGGCATCAGCCCCAGCATTTT | CASSGDRHQPQHF
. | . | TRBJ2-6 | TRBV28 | TGTGCCAGCATGTCTAAAAAGGCCGGGGCCAACGTCCTGACTTTC | CASMSKKAGANVLTF
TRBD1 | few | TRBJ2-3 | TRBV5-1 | TGCGCCAGCAGCATAACAGGACAGGGACGGCCAGATACGCAGTATTTT | CASSITGQGRPDTQYF
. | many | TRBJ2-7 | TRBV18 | TGTGCCAGCTCACTAGGATCTCTAGGACCTGCCGAATCCTACGAGCAGTACTTC | CASSLGSLGPAESYEQYF
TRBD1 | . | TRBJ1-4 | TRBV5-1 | TGCGCCAGCAGCTTGGCCGGGGGACAGATTAATGAAAAACTGTTTTTT | CASSLAGGQINEKLFF
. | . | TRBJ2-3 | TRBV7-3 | TGTGCCAGCAGCTTTCGCAGGGGTAGCACAGATACGCAGTATTTT | CASSFRRGSTDTQYF
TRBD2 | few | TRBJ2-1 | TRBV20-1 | TGCAGTGCTAGACGGGGGGGCCCCAGTAATGAGCAGTTCTTC | CSARRGGPSNEQFF
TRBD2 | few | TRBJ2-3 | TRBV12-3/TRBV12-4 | TGTGCCAGCAGTCTGAGGAGCGGACTAGCGGCTCTTTTT | CASSLRSGLAALF
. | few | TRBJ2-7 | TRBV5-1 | TGCGCCAGCAGCTCCTTTGGTGGAGAGCAGTACTTC | CASSSFGGEQYF
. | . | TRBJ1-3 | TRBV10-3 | TGTGCCATCAGTGAGTCGGGTACTAACACCATATATTTT | CAISESGTNTIYF
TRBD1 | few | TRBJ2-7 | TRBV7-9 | TGTGCCAGCAGCTTAGGGGTGGACAGGAACTACGAGCAGTACTTC | CASSLGVDRNYEQYF
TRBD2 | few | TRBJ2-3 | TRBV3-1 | TGTGCCAGCAGCCAATCCAGCGGGGGCTGGACAGATACGCAGTATTTT | CASSQSSGGWTDTQYF
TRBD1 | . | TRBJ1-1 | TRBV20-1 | TGCAGTGCTCCTCGACAGGGGAGAGGAACTGAAGCTTTCTTT | CSAPRQGRGTEAFF
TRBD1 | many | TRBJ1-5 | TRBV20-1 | TGCAGTGCTACAACAGGGGGCAATCAGCCCCAGCATTTT | CSATTGGNQPQHF